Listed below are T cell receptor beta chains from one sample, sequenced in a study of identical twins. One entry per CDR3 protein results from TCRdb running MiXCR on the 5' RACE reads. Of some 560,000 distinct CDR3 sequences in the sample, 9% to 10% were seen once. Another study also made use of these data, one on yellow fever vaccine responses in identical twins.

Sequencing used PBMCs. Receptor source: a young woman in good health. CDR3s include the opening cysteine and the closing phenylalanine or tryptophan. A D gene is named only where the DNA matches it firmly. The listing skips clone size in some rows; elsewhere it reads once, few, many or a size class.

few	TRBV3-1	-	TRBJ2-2	CASSQHYGPADHPNTGELFF	TGTGCCAGCAGCCAACATTACGGCCCGGCGGATCACCCGAACACCGGGGAGCTGTTTTTT
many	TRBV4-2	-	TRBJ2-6	CASSQDSVSGANVLTF	TGTGCCAGCAGCCAAGATTCGGTCTCTGGGGCCAACGTCCTGACTTTC
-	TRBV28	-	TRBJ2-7	CASSFRRYEQYF	TGTGCCAGCAGTTTTAGACGATACGAGCAGTACTTC
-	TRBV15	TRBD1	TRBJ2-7	CATSRPVGQGAFYEQYF	TGTGCCACCAGCAGACCAGTAGGACAGGGGGCTTTCTACGAGCAGTACTTC
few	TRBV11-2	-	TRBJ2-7	CASSLGAGLPTYEQYF	TGTGCCAGCAGCTTAGGGGCGGGGCTACCGACCTACGAGCAGTACTTC
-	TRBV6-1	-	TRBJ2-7	CASRLTGLSSYEQYF	TGTGCCAGCAGACTCACAGGGTTGAGCTCCTACGAGCAGTACTTC
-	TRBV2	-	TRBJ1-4	CASSLDPIQLFF	TGTGCCAGCAGCCTCGACCCGATCCAACTGTTTTTT
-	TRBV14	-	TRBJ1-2	CASSQDLDGYTF	TGTGCCAGCAGCCAAGATCTGGATGGCTACACCTTC
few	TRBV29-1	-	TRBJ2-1	CSAGGGVSYNEQFF	TGCAGCGCCGGCGGCGGGGTCTCCTACAATGAGCAGTTCTTC
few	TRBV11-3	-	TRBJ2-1	CASSLYYDNEQFF	TGTGCCAGCAGCCTATACTACGACAATGAGCAGTTCTTC
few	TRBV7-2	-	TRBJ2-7	CASSRDGTGAYEQYF	TGTGCCAGCAGCCGAGACGGCACGGGAGCTTACGAGCAGTACTTC
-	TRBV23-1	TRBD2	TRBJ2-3	CASPNSYSGRSTDTQYF	TGCGCCAGCCCGAATTCTTATAGCGGGAGGAGCACAGATACGCAGTATTTT
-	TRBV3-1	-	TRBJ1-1	CASSPREGVGVTEAFF	TGTGCCAGCAGCCCCCGCGAGGGGGTTGGAGTCACTGAAGCTTTCTTT
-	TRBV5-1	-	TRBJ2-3	CASSPVFGSYTDTQYF	TGCGCCAGCAGCCCCGTGTTTGGCTCTTACACAGATACGCAGTATTTT
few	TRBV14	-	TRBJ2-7	CASSPYGYEQYF	TGTGCCAGCAGCCCCTACGGGTACGAGCAGTACTTC
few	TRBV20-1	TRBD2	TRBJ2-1	CSAILAGGPGYGNEQFF	TGCAGTGCAATACTAGCGGGAGGGCCAGGTTACGGGAATGAGCAGTTCTTC
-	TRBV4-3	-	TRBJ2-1	CASSQEAGPGEQFF	TGCGCCAGCAGCCAAGAGGCTGGCCCCGGTGAGCAGTTCTTC